Detailed here is one T cell receptor beta chain. This entry belongs to a study of blood T cell repertoires in COVID-19. Turning to the study itself: PBMCs, B-cell-depleted T cells, or T cells were the source of the cDNA or gDNA that made up the material.

Profiled with immunoSEQ multiplex PCR; TCRdb holds only in-frame clones, not every one. The sample consists of around 30,000 clones, about 89% of them appearing once. Per germline, CDR1 LNHDA and CDR2 SQIVND (reference sequence). The V segment lost 3 bases and the J segment 6 bases; nucleotides outside the gene matches: 4. The CDR3 extends over 15 amino acids. The sample was peripheral blood. The chain combines TRBV19 with TRBJ2-2; 10 nucleotides line up with TRBD1. This TCR was sampled from a human donor in a cohort sampled during active COVID-19. CDR3 in DNA: TGTGCCAGTAGTATCCTGACAGGGGGCCCCGGGGAGCTGTTTTTT. This gives the protein CASSILTGGPGELFF.